These 14 T cell receptor delta chains originate from one sample sequenced in a study of γδ T cells in repeated Plasmodium falciparum infection. TCRdb re-called the multiplex PCR reads using CATT. The repertoire has tens of thousands of delta-chain clones, 0.95% to 1% of them found once; the top ten carry over 8.5%. Bulk repertoires came from Vgamma9/Vdelta2+ or Vdelta2-negative gammadelta T cells flow-sorted from PBMC. Material for sequencing was gamma-delta T cells from blood. These receptors came from a pool of human donors (malaria-infected and uninfected, not separated).

Note on this clone: A far larger clone lies a single base away; this is likely a read error. This sample includes further DNA sequences coding for the same CDR3. The V gene is TRDV2, the J gene TRDJ1; TRDD3 agrees at 12 bases. Germline assignment: CDR1 GEAIGNYY and CDR2 EKD. This CDR3 is built from 18 residues. The CDR3 spells CACDTLLGDTRYTDKLIF. CDR3 sequence (DNA): TGTGCCTGTGACACGCTGCTGGGGGATACGCGGTACACCGACAAACTCATCTTT.

This clone was seen a few times. TCRdb pairs this DNA with a much larger clone's protein that differs at residue 8, likely a read error; the protein shown was translated from the DNA. The chain is built from TRDV1 and TRDJ1; D gene unclear. The J gene was missing in TCRdb and was found by matching the end of the DNA to germline. CDR3 length equals 19 residues. CDR1 is TSWWSYY, CDR2 QGS, per germline. Between the trimmed V and J ends, which lost 6 bases and 0 bases, there was a span of 26 bases. This CDR3 is CALGRPLAGTKPYTDKLIF. As DNA, the CDR3 is TGTGCTCTTGGTCGTCCCCTTGCCGGGACCAAACCTTACACCGATAAACTCATCTTT.

This clone was recorded at least ten times. The chain is built from TRDV1 and TRDJ1, with 8 bases identical to TRDD2. Trimming took 2 bases from V and 11 from J; bases not matched to a gene: 22. The CDR3 length is 18 residues. The germline V gene has CDR1 TSWWSYY and CDR2 QGS. In DNA form, the CDR3 reads TGTGCTCTTGGGGAAGTTCTTCCTACGTTTGCTGGGGCCTGGCCCCTCATCTTT. Its translation: CALGEVLPTFAGAWPLIF.

About this clone: The amino acid sequence in TCRdb belongs to a much larger clone and departs from this DNA's translation at residue 15, likely a sequencing read error; the sequence shown is translated from the DNA. The rearrangement uses TRAV38-2/DV8 and TRDJ1, with D possibly being TRDD3 (7 bases). TCRdb gives no J gene; it was assigned here by matching the DNA to germline. CDR3 length: 22 residues. With 2 bases removed from V and 3 bases from J, the gap between germline ends came to 35 bases. Germline CDR1 and CDR2: TSESDYY and QEAYKQQN. The CDR3 DNA follows: TGTGCTTATAGGAGATTCTTTGCCTTCCCCCCGAGTACTGGGGAATACGCCGATAAACTCATCTTT. This codes for CAYRRFFAFPPSTGEYADKLIF.

This clone was picked up a small number of times. A read error is the likely source, as a far larger clone sits one nucleotide away. This specimen includes other DNA sequences encoding the same CDR3. This sequence joins TRDV1 and TRDJ1, with 13 bases identical to TRDD3. The J gene, not given by TCRdb, was assigned here from a germline match of the nucleotide sequence. This CDR3 is 21 amino acids long. J lost 0 bases, V lost 3 bases, and 16 bases had no gene match. The germline gives CDR1 TSWWSYY, CDR2 QGS. The CDR3 here is CALGEQPCTGGYGGDTDKLIF. In DNA form, the CDR3 reads TGTGCTCTTGGGGAGCAGCCCTGTACTGGGGGATACGGGGGGGACACCGATAAACTCATCTTT.

This clone was found many times. The rearrangement joins TRDV1 to TRDJ1; 9 positions match TRDD3. The CDR3 has 23 amino acids. The germline V gene has CDR1 TSWWSYY and CDR2 QGS. With 5 bases clipped from V and 0 bases from J, the junction kept 28 bases outside the gene matches. The CDR3: CALGKRSYWSQTGGLLYTDKLIF. Here the CDR3 DNA reads TGTGCTCTTGGGAAAAGGTCCTACTGGTCCCAAACTGGGGGACTTCTCTACACCGATAAACTCATCTTT.

A remark on this clone: TCRdb has a much larger clone's protein, which differs at residue 6 from the translation of this DNA, likely because of a read error; what is shown is the protein translated from the DNA. The gene calls are TRDV1 and TRDJ1; D not resolved. Matching the DNA to germline supplied the J gene, which TCRdb does not give. CDR1 and CDR2 from the germline V gene are TSWWSYY and QGS. V lost 4 bases and J lost 0, with 21 bases in between. This CDR3 region has 18 residues. The chain's CDR3 is CALGGPLRPHRYTDKLIF. The CDR3 bases are TGTGCTCTTGGGGGCCCTCTAAGGCCGCATAGGTACACCGATAAACTCATCTTT.

Details on this clone: TCRdb pairs this DNA with a much larger clone's protein that differs at residue 9, likely a read error; the protein shown was translated from the DNA. The V gene is TRDV1, the J gene TRDJ1; D call uncertain. In the absence of a J gene in TCRdb, the DNA was matched to germline to assign it here. There are 14 residues in the CDR3. Germline V gene data show CDR1 as TSWWSYY and CDR2 as QGS. Trimming cost V 0 bases and J 3 bases, with 8 bases left between them. CDR3 sequence: CALGELPNADKLIF. CDR3 nucleotides: TGTGCTCTTGGGGAACTCCCGAACGCCGATAAACTCATCTTT.

This clone showed up many times. A far bigger clonotype differs at one base, so this is likely a read error. The limits of the CDR3 on the DNA are not certain, so only TCRdb's listed CDR3 is given. In the same sample, other DNA sequences code for this CDR3. For the V gene the call is TRDV2; the J gene has no call; the table assigns TRDD3, which was not confirmed against the DNA. The CDR3 has 22 amino acids, counting both end residues. Germline V gives CDR1 GEAIGNYY, CDR2 EKD. Here the CDR3 reads CACEQILGAYWGRGAYTDKLIF.

In regard to this clone: The translation of this DNA and the TCRdb protein of a much larger clone differ at residue 17, probably owing to a read error; the protein shown here is translated from the DNA. The J gene is TRDJ2, the V gene TRDV1; a weak D match, TRDD3 (5 bases). The CDR3 extends over 19 amino acids. The germline V gene has CDR1 TSWWSYY and CDR2 QGS. CDR3 region: CALGEVAIATGVGAAQPFF. The CDR3, as DNA: TGTGCTCTTGGGGAAGTGGCTATCGCGACTGGCGTTGGGGCAGCACAACCCTTCTTT.

Turning to this clone: A far larger clone is one nucleotide away, so this likely arose from a read error. Additional DNA sequences in this sample encode the identical CDR3. The chain combines TRDV1 with TRDJ1; 11 bases line up with TRDD3. No J gene is reported in TCRdb; it was inferred here by comparing the DNA with germline. V shed 0 bases, J shed 10 bases, and the junction held 10 bases outside the gene matches. CDR1 and CDR2 from the germline V gene are TSWWSYY and QGS. This CDR3 spans 16 amino acids. The CDR3 DNA follows: TGTGCTCTTGGGGAACTGCCTAGCTACTGGGGGATAGGACTCATCTTT. This codes for CALGELPSYWGIGLIF.

This clone was found a few times. TCRdb shows a much larger clone's protein in place of this DNA's translation, and the two differ at residue 8, likely through a read error; the protein shown is translated from the DNA. V usage is TRDV1 and J usage is TRDJ4; 13 nucleotides match TRDD3. The CDR3 has 26 residues. Unmatched junction bases numbered 40, after V lost 2 bases and J lost 7 bases. Germline-derived CDR1 and CDR2 are TSWWSYY and QGS. The CDR3 nucleotides are TGTGCTCTTGGGGAAATAAAACATCCTACTGGATATTACTGTACGATTAAACTGGGGGATACGTACGGCCTGATCTTT. It is translated as CALGEIKHPTGYYCTIKLGDTYGLIF.

This clone was recorded at least ten times. The mismatch at residue 19 between this DNA's translation and the TCRdb protein of a much larger clone likely reflects a read error; the protein shown is translated from the DNA. The chain combines TRDV2 with TRDJ1; 10 bases match TRDD3. There are 21 residues in the CDR3. CDR1 is GEAIGNYY and CDR2 is EKD in the germline V gene. The CDR3 sequence is CACDTVSPPTVLGDHTDKPIF. For the CDR3, the DNA is TGTGCCTGTGACACCGTCTCACCTCCGACCGTACTGGGGGATCACACCGATAAACCCATCTTT.

As regards this clone: TCRdb's protein, taken from a much larger clone, differs from this DNA's translation at residue 5, likely owing to a read error; the protein displayed comes from the DNA. The V and J genes are TRDV1 and TRDJ1; D is possibly TRDD3 (6 bases). The CDR3 runs to 20 residues. CDR1 and CDR2 from the germline V gene are TSWWSYY and QGS. Trimming left V 4 bases short and J 0 bases short, with 27 bases between. CDR3 sequence: CALGGRPGVGMTQYTDKLIF. The DNA for the CDR3 is TGTGCTCTTGGGGGCCGACCGGGGGTGGGGATGACCCAGTACACCGATAAACTCATCTTT.